These T cell receptor beta chains were read from a single sample in a study of control samples from healthy donors and cancer patients. The method was immunoSEQ multiplex PCR; TCRdb's version includes in-frame clones alone and lacks a portion of them. Altogether about 53,000 clones are present, roughly 90% being singletons, with the ten largest covering over 13%. Sequenced input: PBMCs. These receptor sequences come from a man aged 55-75 years with head and neck cancer. The CDR3 runs from the conserved cysteine through the conserved F or W. D genes are given only for firm matches. Clone sizes are given selectively: once, few, many, or a class where the clone is expanded.

d_gene: -; v_gene: TRBV7-2; j_gene: TRBJ2-7; abundance: -; CDR3aa: CASSSSAPYEQYF; CDR3nt: TGTGCCAGCAGCTCCTCCGCCCCCTACGAGCAGTACTTC
d_gene: -; v_gene: TRBV19; j_gene: TRBJ1-4; abundance: -; CDR3aa: CASSIGRSTGNEKLFF; CDR3nt: TGTGCCAGTAGTATAGGACGGAGCACCGGTAATGAAAAACTGTTTTTT
d_gene: -; v_gene: TRBV6-2/TRBV6-3; j_gene: TRBJ2-2; abundance: -; CDR3aa: CASSYSPDRSTGELFF; CDR3nt: TGTGCCAGCAGTTACTCCCCTGACAGGAGCACCGGGGAGCTGTTTTTT
d_gene: -; v_gene: TRBV2; j_gene: TRBJ1-6; abundance: few; CDR3aa: CASTWGSNNSPLHF; CDR3nt: TGTGCCAGCACATGGGGCAGCAATAATTCACCCCTCCACTTT
d_gene: -; v_gene: TRBV19; j_gene: TRBJ1-5; abundance: -; CDR3aa: CASSLLVQQGPQHF; CDR3nt: TGTGCCAGTAGTCTTCTAGTTCAGCAGGGGCCCCAGCATTTT
d_gene: -; v_gene: TRBV29-1; j_gene: TRBJ1-4; abundance: -; CDR3aa: CSAGQPGNEKLFF; CDR3nt: TGCAGCGCCGGACAGCCTGGTAATGAAAAACTGTTTTTT
d_gene: TRBD1; v_gene: TRBV30; j_gene: TRBJ2-7; abundance: -; CDR3aa: CAGEAGTGVYEQYF; CDR3nt: TGTGCCGGGGAGGCCGGGACAGGGGTCTACGAGCAGTACTTC
d_gene: -; v_gene: TRBV4-2; j_gene: TRBJ2-5; abundance: -; CDR3aa: CASSQDRGRGEETLYF; CDR3nt: TGTGCCAGCAGCCAAGATCGGGGCAGGGGGGAAGAGACCCTGTACTTC
d_gene: -; v_gene: TRBV5-5; j_gene: TRBJ2-3; abundance: -; CDR3aa: CASSGANQGRTDTQYF; CDR3nt: TGTGCCAGCAGCGGGGCGAATCAGGGGAGGACAGATACGCAGTATTTT
d_gene: -; v_gene: TRBV28; j_gene: TRBJ1-1; abundance: -; CDR3aa: CASRNYGGEAFF; CDR3nt: TGTGCCAGCAGGAACTATGGGGGGGAAGCTTTCTTT
d_gene: -; v_gene: TRBV27; j_gene: TRBJ2-1; abundance: -; CDR3aa: CASARAIIYNEQFF; CDR3nt: TGTGCCAGCGCTCGGGCGATCATCTACAATGAGCAGTTCTTC